The source of this T cell receptor beta chain is a study of cytomegalovirus exposure and HLA in healthy donors (dated by TCRdb to about 2017). Regarding the research as a whole: According to an earlier analysis of several hundred of the donors, roughly 180 million T cells yielded 117 million unique TCR beta sequences and approximately 300 Gb of sequence data. An early release that covered roughly 600 HLA-typed donors contained approximately 290 gigabases of sequencing data and about 84 million unique TCR sequences. Of the 300 to 500 genotyped donors, 81% were placed in the genetic ancestry cluster associated with self-reported Caucasian donors. The aim of the study was to test whether cataloging public T cell receptors could identify signatures of past pathogen exposure. Using immunosequencing, the study profiled T cell repertoires from 666 subjects and related those repertoires to cytomegalovirus serostatus. Along with the roughly 700-subject first cohort, a separate validation cohort of roughly 110 different subjects was used. High-throughput TCR immunosequencing, statistical association of individual TCRs with disease status, and machine learning were combined to predict cytomegalovirus infection status. A later analysis re-examined previously published TCR beta repertoires from roughly 650 donors and added high-resolution HLA genotyping to investigate patterns of TCR occurrence. Rather than using new phenotypic data, the later analysis identified candidate immune exposures from TCR beta sequences and from how often those sequences occurred across donors. An earlier analysis of 587 of the donors used high-throughput TCR beta sequencing to judge whether each TCR beta V gene segment behaved as functional or pseudogenic. Alongside the repertoire data, information on donor age, sex, ethnicity and CMV serostatus was compiled. A later genetic analysis took genome-wide SNP genotypes for about 65% of the 666 donors and used that subset as a discovery cohort. All discovery cohort repertoires had been generated using a single sequencing platform. Both class I and class II loci were covered by HLA typing, at four-digit resolution. The number of typed donors differed by locus: roughly 620-630 for A, B, C, DRB1 and DQB1; 522 for DQA1; approximately 610 for DPA1; and around 470 for DPB1. A few DR-DQ haplotypes were treated as single units for association and clustering because of strong linkage in the cohort. On average, around 200,000 unique TCR beta nucleotide sequences were sequenced per donor among 398 genotyped donors of the cohort, with roughly 18% of those sequences being non-productive. General findings and caveats noted by the study authors: When HLA alleles, especially DR and DQ, strongly co-occurred, TCR associations were difficult to assign to individual alleles. The study gave a list of over 150 TCR beta chains associated with cytomegalovirus. A cluster of highly shared sequence variants was judged likely to be a technical artifact of the sequencing pipeline. The earlier analysis of approximately 590 of the donors excluded around 17 rarely observed V segments, including chromosome 9 orphons, because counts were too low. While some public TCRs were present in many individuals, most TCR sequences turned up only very rarely across donors. A later analysis found that HLA-associated TCR beta chains were more clonally expanded and had lower generation probabilities than equally common non-associated chains. The classifier was reported to diagnose cytomegalovirus status with high specificity and sensitivity in both the original cohort and the validation cohort. According to a later analysis, TCR association rates differed among HLA loci, with DRB1 alleles showing the most associated TCRs and HLA-C alleles showing the fewest. Presence/absence analyses assumed roughly uniform sequencing depth across donors, an assumption that may not hold. It was suggested by the authors that the approach could potentially be generalized to other disease states and immunological phenotypes. The cohort was sequenced for TCR beta chains only, and without alpha or paired-chain data the features that could be detected were limited. Correlated functional status among segregating V segments might be attributable to linkage disequilibrium, but an unknown experimental factor could not be ruled out. The 87-base-pair reads could not distinguish some IMGT-functional V segments, including TRBV6-2 and TRBV6-3, so those segments were excluded. According to a later genetic analysis, donors in an Asian-associated ancestry cluster had fewer N-insertions in productive TCRs than the roughly 700-donor mean. Most CMV-associated TCR beta chains appeared to be HLA-restricted in a later analysis, and the HLA associations seemed to be driven largely by CMV exposure. A later genetic analysis associated a missense DCLRE1C variant with V-gene and J-gene trimming of TCR beta chains, and an independent cohort replicated the association. A further reported finding was that TCR beta sequences accurately predicted the HLA-A and HLA-B alleles for most subjects in the first cohort. At a false discovery rate of 0.05, a later analysis linked about 17,000 TCR beta sequences to specific HLA alleles. Several of the top co-occurrence clusters appeared to be linked to parvovirus B19, influenza, CMV and Epstein-Barr virus, according to a later analysis. In an earlier analysis of a few hundred of the donors, most TCR beta V segments were observed in productive rearrangements about 87% or about 30% of the time, broadly matching IMGT annotations. The only immune exposure information available for the cohort was CMV serostatus. Because HLA typing was unavailable for some donors at each locus, only the typed subset was used in association tests. In vitro tests confirmed that a few of the cytomegalovirus-associated TCR beta chains recognize cytomegalovirus antigens.

Library preparation used the immunoSEQ multiplex PCR assay. The multiplex PCR relied on a mix of 60 forward primers for TCR Vbeta segments and 13 reverse primers for TCR Jbeta segments. The CDR3 region of rearranged TCR beta genes was amplified from genomic DNA with a multiplex PCR assay. The Illumina HiSeq System was used to sequence the amplified TCR beta libraries as 87-base-pair reads. From the authors' description of their analysis: In a later analysis, around 80 million unique TCR beta chains were counted across the 650 to 700 repertoires, and some 10 million of these chains were shared by at least two donors. Raw reads were error-corrected and collapsed into unique sequences by a nearest-neighbor algorithm in which closely related sequences were merged to remove PCR and sequencing errors. V, D and J gene segments were assigned by aligning CDR3 sequences to IMGT reference sequences. For a sequence to be retained, at least a six-nucleotide match to both a V gene segment and a J gene segment was required. A rearrangement counted as productive if the CDR3 had no stop codons and remained in frame with V and J, and every other rearrangement counted as non-productive. Following IMGT convention, CDR3 was defined as the stretch from the second conserved V-encoded cysteine up to the conserved J-encoded phenylalanine. The earlier analysis of 500 to 650 of the donors excluded any sequence lacking an unambiguous match to a single V gene segment. An earlier analysis of a few hundred of the donors called V segments functional above 56.7% productive rearrangements and segregating when the between-donor standard deviation exceeded 5%. A statistical classification framework was built for diagnosing cytomegalovirus status from the catalog of TCR beta chain sequences. V and J gene assignment, in a later analysis, came from comparing TCR nucleotide sequences with IMGT/GENE-DB human TR gene sequences. The TCRdist pipeline was used in a later analysis to assign CDR3 sequences and most-parsimonious VDJ recombination scenarios. In a later analysis, every TCR beta chain was defined by the combination of its CDR3 amino acid sequence and its V-gene family, and reads without a unique V-gene family were dropped. To address suspected cross-contamination and a sequencing artifact, a later analysis removed under 600 highly shared, low-generation-probability nucleotide sequences. In a later analysis, a clonal expansion index was calculated for each public chain from normalized within-repertoire ranks of inferred template counts. In a later analysis, generation probabilities were computed using a VDJ recombination model fitted to out-of-frame rearrangements, and the results were checked against IGoR. Hypergeometric tests were used in a later analysis to score TCR-TCR, TCR-HLA and TCR-CMV co-occurrence, with a repertoire-size bias correction applied to the TCR pairs. False discovery rates were estimated in a later analysis by permuting HLA or CMV assignments 20 times. A later analysis grouped co-occurring TCRs with DBSCAN, adding TCRdist sequence similarity when clustering within HLA-allele-positive subsets. Repertoires with fewer than 30,000 or more than 120,000 public chains were left out of co-occurrence clustering, as were four to six repertoires with anomalous nucleotide sharing. Sourced from immuneACCESS, this table was stored by TCRdb with only in-frame sequences that have V and J called. A share of the clones is absent; for the studies checked, an unresolved V gene accounts for under half, and the remainder has no known explanation. That table gives V, J and clone size, and the DNA gave D and trimming. This sample holds 210,000 or so clones; over 75% were observed only once. The biggest ten clones account for 1% to 1.5% of the sample.

The cohort was made up of 666 healthy bone marrow donors. At the time of sampling, all cohort members were nominally healthy, though unrecorded immune exposures were likely present. CMV serostatus was recorded as positive for just under 300 and negative for about 50% of the 666 cohort members, whereas no CMV serostatus was recorded for the donor in question. Every donor gave a peripheral blood sample, and the peripheral blood mononuclear cells from that sample were used for TCR beta sequencing. Genomic DNA extraction from the blood cell samples was performed with the Qiagen DNeasy Blood Extraction Kit. About this clone itself: What antigen it recognizes has not been identified. Nothing much larger sits one base from this clone, and base qualities are not available.

Here V drops 5 bases and J drops 5 bases, and the junction holds 7 bases not matched to any gene. Measured from the cysteine to the phenylalanine, the CDR3 is 15 residues long. Of the read, only the CDR3 DNA is kept; its 45 bases are in frame from base 1. From a lookup of the germline V gene, CDR1 and CDR2 are KGHSH and LQKENI. Rearrangement joined TRBV18 to TRBJ1-4; the central 8 bases match TRBD1. Source material: PBMCs. This TCR was sampled from a human donor in good health. The DNA sequence is given as TGTGCCAGCTCAGCAGGGACAGGCGGAAATGAAAAACTGTTTTTT. This gives the protein CASSAGTGGNEKLFF.